Below, one T cell receptor (beta chain) is given with its context. These data originate in a study of blood T cell repertoires in COVID-19. The repertoire was sequenced with immunoSEQ multiplex PCR; TCRdb's copy has only in-frame clones and lacks some. The top ten hold 2.5% to 4% of the sample, which has 23,000 or so clones, about four fifths seen once. The junction had 5 bases not matched to a gene; V was cut back by 0 bases and J by 10 bases. The CDR3 has 15 residues. Germline assignment: CDR1 SGHTS and CDR2 YDEGEE. Sequences were obtained from peripheral blood. The receptor's source is a man aged 40-55 years with acute or convalescent COVID-19. The gene calls are TRBV5-8 and TRBJ1-6, with 9 bases fitting TRBD1. The CDR3 sequence is CASSLETGGVSPLHF. CDR3 in DNA: TGTGCCAGCAGCTTGGAGACAGGGGGGGTATCACCCCTCCACTTT.